One and the same sample provided the 24 T cell receptor beta chains below, sequenced in a study of cytomegalovirus exposure and HLA in healthy donors. Sequencing used immunoSEQ multiplex PCR; TCRdb keeps in-frame clones, though not all of them. The sample holds about 130,000 clones, just under 90% seen once. The sequenced sample consisted of PBMCs. These receptors were obtained from a woman under 40 in good health and CMV-seropositive.

DNA for the CDR3: TGTGCCAGTAGTATGATTGGGACAGGGGGCTACAATGAGCAGTTCTTC. It codes for CASSMIGTGGYNEQFF. The chain couples TRBV19 to TRBJ2-1; 11 nucleotides line up with TRBD1. CDR3 length equals 16 residues. Germline V gene sequence: CDR1 LNHDA, CDR2 SQIVND (reference sequence). Trimming took 3 bases from V and 3 from J; bases not matched to a gene: 4.

The chain joins TRBV6-1 to TRBJ1-4, with 8 bases identical to TRBD1. The trim removed 3 bases at V and 4 bases at J, leaving 4 bases unmatched. The CDR3 length is 15 residues. The germline V gene encodes CDR1 MNHNS and CDR2 SASEGT. The CDR3, as DNA: TGTGCCAGCAGTGAGATACAGGGGGGTAATGAAAAACTGTTTTTT. Protein: CASSEIQGGNEKLFF.

CDR3 in DNA: TGTGCCAGCAGTTTATCTGCTAGGGGGGATACGCAGTATTTT. The encoded protein is CASSLSARGDTQYF. The rearrangement uses TRBV28 and TRBJ2-3, with D perhaps matching TRBD1 (6 bases). Germline V gene lookup returns CDR1 MDHEN and CDR2 SYDVKM. V lost 1 base to trimming and J lost 6 bases, with 11 bases between them. The CDR3 is made up of 14 amino acids. The full variable domain, in which reference TRBV28 and TRBJ2-3 provide the parts outside the CDR3, is DVKVTQSSRYLVKRTGEKVFLECVQDMDHENMFWYRQDPGLGLRLIYFSYDVKMKEKGDIPEGYSVSREKKERFSLILESASTNQTSMYLCASSLSARGDTQYFGPGTRLTVL.

The chain couples TRBV5-4 to TRBJ2-4, with 8 bases that match TRBD2. The CDR3 totals 14 residues. Looked up from germline, CDR1 is SGHNT and CDR2 is YYREEE (reference sequence). Trimming cost V 6 bases and J 6 bases; bases outside gene matches: 8. The CDR3 coding sequence is TGTGCCAGCACCCCCTCCGGGGGGGGAAACATTCAGTACTTC. Translating it yields CASTPSGGGNIQYF.

V and J are TRBV5-1 and TRBJ1-1, with no clear D. This CDR3 has 13 amino acids. Deletions cut 4 bases from V and 7 bases from J, with 14 bases between. Germline-derived CDR1 and CDR2 are SGHRS and YFSETQ. CDR3 DNA: TGCGCCAGCAGCCTATCCTCCGAGTTTGAAGCTTTCTTT. Translated, it gives CASSLSSEFEAFF.

The chain combines TRBV27 with TRBJ1-1; 7 bases map to TRBD1. The CDR3 totals 15 residues. V was clipped by 2 bases and J by 4 bases; unmatched bases: 7. Per the germline V gene, CDR1 is MNHEY and CDR2 is SMNVEV (reference sequence). The CDR3 loop is CASSLRRDSITEAFF. CDR3 nucleotides: TGTGCCAGCAGTTTACGGCGGGACAGTATCACTGAAGCTTTCTTT.

The CDR3: CASSLPGGSTDTQYF. DNA for the CDR3: TGTGCCAGCAGTTTACCAGGGGGAAGCACAGATACGCAGTATTTT. The chain employs TRBV28 and TRBJ2-3; 7 bases line up with TRBD1. This CDR3 has 15 amino acids. From germline, CDR1 is MDHEN and CDR2 SYDVKM. The V gene end was trimmed by 2 bases and the J gene end by 0 bases; junction bases not matched to a gene: 2.

Notes on this clone: The identical CDR3 is also encoded by other nucleotide sequences in the sample. The chain employs TRBV7-6 and TRBJ2-5; TRBD1 matches at 10 bases. The CDR3 spans 15 residues. Looked up from germline, CDR1 is SGHVS and CDR2 is FNYEAQ. Trimming took 3 bases from V and 4 from J; bases not matched to a gene: 5. As DNA, the CDR3 is TGTGCCAGCAGCTTCGGGACAGGGGAAGGAGAGACCCAGTACTTC. Protein: CASSFGTGEGETQYF.

This chain connects TRBV12-2 to TRBJ2-1; TRBD2 is the table's D call and was not checked against the DNA. TRBV12-2 is marked as a pseudogene. The CDR3 is made up of 16 amino acids. This CDR3 is CASRLARGSGRGEQFF. CDR3 in DNA: TGTGCAAGTCGCTTAGCGCGGGGTAGCGGGAGAGGTGAGCAGTTCTTC.

The V gene is TRBV7-3, the J gene TRBJ2-1; 13 positions agree with TRBD2. The V gene's germline CDR1 is SGHTA and CDR2 FQGTGA. This CDR3 spans 14 amino acids. The V gene end was trimmed by 4 bases and the J gene end by 9 bases; junction bases not matched to a gene: 3. CDR3 sequence (DNA): TGTGCCAGCAGCTCTGGGACTAGCGGGACTGAGCAGTTCTTC. Translated: CASSSGTSGTEQFF.

The gene calls are TRBV7-7 and TRBJ1-4, with D possibly matching TRBD1 (6 bases). Trimming removed 1 base at V and 8 bases at J, with 14 bases between. Germline V gives CDR1 SSHAT, CDR2 FNYEAQ (reference sequence). The CDR3 has 15 amino acids. The CDR3 coding sequence is TGTGCCAGCAGCTTAGGCACAGGGTCGGGAGAAAAACTGTTTTTT. It translates to CASSLGTGSGEKLFF. The variable domain in full, completed from reference TRBV7-7 and TRBJ1-4, reads GAGVSQSPRYKVTKRGQDVTLRCDPISSHATLYWYQQALGQGPEFLTYFNYEAQPDKSGLPSDRFSAERPEGSISTLTIQRTEQRDSAMYRCASSLGTGSGEKLFFGSGTQLSVL.

This clone was detected only a few times. V gene TRBV28 combines with J gene TRBJ2-2, with 11 bases aligning to TRBD2. Germline lookup yields CDR1 MDHEN and CDR2 SYDVKM. V lost 3 bases, J lost 7 bases, and 4 bases stayed unmatched. This CDR3 region has 15 residues. The CDR3 DNA reads as TGTGCCAGCAGTTTGGTAGCGGGAGGGAACGGGGAGCTGTTTTTT. Encoded protein: CASSLVAGGNGELFF.

This sequence joins TRBV5-6 and TRBJ1-2; TRBD1 matches 8 bases. Germline V gene sequence: CDR1 SGHDT, CDR2 YYEEEE. This CDR3 has 15 amino acids. V lost 3 bases to trimming and J lost 8 bases; unmatched junction nucleotides: 12. Here the CDR3 DNA reads TGTGCCAGCAGCTCTGTAGGTATCAGGGGGCAAGGCTACACCTTC. Its protein product is CASSSVGIRGQGYTF.

The genes are TRBV7-3 and TRBJ2-1, with TRBD2 identical over 7 bases. The trim removed 5 bases at V and 0 bases at J, leaving 7 bases unmatched. The germline V gene encodes CDR1 SGHTA and CDR2 FQGTGA. The CDR3 extends over 16 amino acids. The CDR3 nucleotides are TGTGCCAGCAGCCCGCTAGCGGATAGCTCCTACAATGAGCAGTTCTTC. It translates to CASSPLADSSYNEQFF.

This chain links TRBV2 with TRBJ2-1, with D perhaps matching TRBD2 (6 bases). Germline V lookup: CDR1 SNHLY, CDR2 FYNNEI. The CDR3 extends over 14 amino acids. The V gene lost 5 bases and the J gene lost 8 bases, with 16 bases spanning the gap. The CDR3 DNA follows: TGTGCCAGCAGTCCTGGACGGGGGTCACATGAGCAGTTCTTC. Its protein is CASSPGRGSHEQFF. Drawing the rest from reference TRBV2 and TRBJ2-1, the complete variable domain is EPEVTQTPSHQVTQMGQEVILRCVPISNHLYFYWYRQILGQKVEFLVSFYNNEISEKSEIFDDQFSVERPDGSNFTLKIRSTKLEDSAMYFCASSPGRGSHEQFFGPGTRLTVL.

This chain links TRBV28 with TRBJ2-7; D gene uncertain. Trimming pared 8 bases from V and 9 bases from J, leaving 11 bases between. Per germline, CDR1 MDHEN and CDR2 SYDVKM. CDR3 size: 10 residues. The CDR3 is CASGQLGQYF. CDR3 nucleotide sequence: TGTGCCAGCGGCCAGCTAGGGCAGTACTTC.

DNA for the CDR3: TGTGCCAGCAGGCCGGACAGGGGTAACGCCGGGGAGCTGTTTTTT. This encodes CASRPDRGNAGELFF. The J gene is TRBJ2-2, the V gene TRBV6-1; 9 bases are shared with TRBD1. The germline V gene encodes CDR1 MNHNS and CDR2 SASEGT. The CDR3 contains 15 residues. V trimming: 6 bases; J trimming: 6 bases; junction bases outside the gene matches: 8.

This clone was recorded once. The genes are TRBV5-6 and TRBJ1-1; D might be TRBD1 (6 bases). V was shortened by 4 bases and J by 1 base, with 11 bases between the two germline ends. Per germline, CDR1 SGHDT and CDR2 YYEEEE. The CDR3 is made up of 14 amino acids. CDR3: CASSVDRTNTEAFF. The CDR3 DNA sequence: TGTGCCAGCAGCGTGGACAGAACGAACACTGAAGCTTTCTTT. Variable domain in full (rest from reference TRBV5-6 and TRBJ1-1): DAGVTQSPTHLIKTRGQQVTLRCSPKSGHDTVSWYQQALGQGPQFIFQYYEEEERQRGNFPDRFSGHQFPNYSSELNVNALLLGDSALYLCASSVDRTNTEAFFGQGTRLTVV.

The chain carries TRBV11-2 and TRBJ1-1, with TRBD1 as a possible D gene (5 bases). In germline, CDR1 is SGHAT, CDR2 FQNNGV. The CDR3 consists of 15 residues. V lost 3 bases to trimming and J lost 7 bases, with 18 bases between them. This chain's CDR3 is CASSLVSRQIFEAFF. In DNA form, the CDR3 reads TGTGCCAGCAGCTTGGTATCGCGACAGATTTTTGAAGCTTTCTTT.

The chain links TRBV4-1 to TRBJ1-1, with 7 bases identical to TRBD1. V was clipped by 0 bases and J by 11 bases; unmatched bases: 15. The CDR3 consists of 16 residues. CDR1 MGHRA and CDR2 YSYEKL come from the germline V gene. In nucleotides, the CDR3 is TGCGCCAGCAGCCAAGACCCTTTTCCGACAGGGTGGGATGCTTTCTTT. Translating gives CASSQDPFPTGWDAFF.

The chain's CDR3 is CASSEGSLGLQETQYF. CDR3 DNA sequence: TGCGCCAGCAGTGAGGGGTCCCTGGGCCTACAAGAGACCCAGTACTTC. The rearrangement joins TRBV10-1 to TRBJ2-5; D is ambiguous. The CDR3 covers 16 residues. Germline assignment: CDR1 WNHNN and CDR2 SYGVQD (reference sequence). The V and J ends lost 2 bases and 2 bases respectively, with 15 bases between them.

The V call is TRBV27, the J call TRBJ2-1, with 11 bases aligning to TRBD2. CDR3 size: 17 residues. Trimming at V came to 2 bases and at J to 7 bases, leaving 10 bases not matched to a gene. Germline V gene data show CDR1 as MNHEY and CDR2 as SMNVEV (reference sequence). This CDR3 reads CASSLEALAGGRNEQFF. The CDR3 DNA reads as TGTGCCAGCAGTTTAGAAGCTCTAGCGGGAGGCCGGAATGAGCAGTTCTTC.

The gene calls are TRBV5-1 and TRBJ2-7, with 8 bases lining up with TRBD1. The germline CDR1 and CDR2 sequences are SGHRS and YFSETQ. The CDR3 is 14 residues long. The V and J ends lost 2 bases and 2 bases, in that order; junction bases with no gene match: 3. The CDR3: CASSFQGATYEQYF. The CDR3 DNA sequence: TGCGCCAGCAGCTTTCAGGGGGCAACCTACGAGCAGTACTTC.

The V call is TRBV28, the J call TRBJ1-3; 7 bases are a match to TRBD1. Germline V gene data show CDR1 as MDHEN and CDR2 as SYDVKM. J lost 1 base, V lost 5 bases, and 20 bases had no gene match. The CDR3 runs to 20 residues. CDR3 sequence: CASSPGGPGFRDSSGNTIYF. The DNA of the CDR3 is TGTGCCAGCAGTCCAGGGGGGCCTGGGTTCAGGGATTCGTCTGGAAACACCATATATTTT.